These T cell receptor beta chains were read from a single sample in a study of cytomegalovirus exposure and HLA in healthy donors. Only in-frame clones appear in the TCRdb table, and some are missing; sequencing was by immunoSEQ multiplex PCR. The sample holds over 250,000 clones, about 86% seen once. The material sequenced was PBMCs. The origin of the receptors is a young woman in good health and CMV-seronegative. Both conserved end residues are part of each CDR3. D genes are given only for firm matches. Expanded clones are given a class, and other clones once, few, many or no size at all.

cdr3_aa: CASSPRSGPGQETQYF
cdr3_nt: TGTGCCAGCTCACCCCGGTCAGGGCCCGGTCAAGAGACCCAGTACTTC
d_call: -
v_call: TRBV18
j_call: TRBJ2-5
clone_size: once
cdr3_length: 16

cdr3_aa: CASSASRGNQPQHF
cdr3_nt: TGTGCCAGCAGTGCGAGCAGGGGCAATCAGCCCCAGCATTTT
d_call: -
v_call: TRBV6-1
j_call: TRBJ1-5
clone_size: -
cdr3_length: 14

cdr3_aa: CASSGRTGRDEQFF
cdr3_nt: TGTGCCAGCAGCGGTAGGACAGGGAGAGACGAGCAGTTCTTC
d_call: TRBD1
v_call: TRBV11-2
j_call: TRBJ2-1
clone_size: -
cdr3_length: 14

cdr3_aa: CASSSGTGGFYEQYF
cdr3_nt: TGTGCCAGCAGCTCCGGGACAGGGGGTTTCTACGAGCAGTACTTC
d_call: TRBD1
v_call: TRBV7-6
j_call: TRBJ2-7
clone_size: -
cdr3_length: 15

cdr3_aa: CASSRTGFTEAFF
cdr3_nt: TGCGCCAGCAGCCGGACAGGGTTTACTGAAGCTTTCTTT
d_call: TRBD1
v_call: TRBV4-1
j_call: TRBJ1-1
clone_size: -
cdr3_length: 13

cdr3_aa: CAISGLAGGGTYEQYF
cdr3_nt: TGTGCCATCAGCGGACTAGCGGGGGGTGGCACCTACGAGCAGTACTTC
d_call: TRBD2
v_call: TRBV10-3
j_call: TRBJ2-7
clone_size: -
cdr3_length: 16

cdr3_aa: CASSGGGLAGGELFF
cdr3_nt: TGTGCCAGCAGCGGCGGGGGACTAGCTGGCGGGGAGCTGTTTTTT
d_call: TRBD2
v_call: TRBV5-4
j_call: TRBJ2-2
clone_size: -
cdr3_length: 15

cdr3_aa: CASSQDWRAEQYF
cdr3_nt: TGCGCCAGCAGCCAAGATTGGAGGGCCGAGCAGTACTTC
d_call: -
v_call: TRBV4-1
j_call: TRBJ2-7
clone_size: -
cdr3_length: 13

cdr3_aa: CASSQTGQGAYEQYF
cdr3_nt: TGTGCCAGCAGCCAGACGGGACAGGGGGCGTACGAGCAGTACTTC
d_call: TRBD1
v_call: TRBV14
j_call: TRBJ2-7
clone_size: -
cdr3_length: 15

cdr3_aa: CASSPGGTEAFF
cdr3_nt: TGTGCCAGCAGTCCAGGGGGAACTGAAGCTTTCTTT
d_call: TRBD1
v_call: TRBV6-5
j_call: TRBJ1-1
clone_size: once
cdr3_length: 12

cdr3_aa: CAWSVPGAAYEQYF
cdr3_nt: TGTGCCTGGAGTGTACCAGGAGCGGCCTACGAGCAGTACTTC
d_call: -
v_call: TRBV30
j_call: TRBJ2-7
clone_size: -
cdr3_length: 14

cdr3_aa: CASSDDRSSVMEQYF
cdr3_nt: TGTGCCAGCAGCGATGACAGATCCTCCGTGATGGAGCAGTACTTC
d_call: -
v_call: TRBV7-8
j_call: TRBJ2-7
clone_size: -
cdr3_length: 15

cdr3_aa: CASRQSSYNSPLHF
cdr3_nt: TGTGCCAGCAGACAGAGCTCCTATAATTCACCCCTCCACTTT
d_call: -
v_call: TRBV6-5
j_call: TRBJ1-6
clone_size: -
cdr3_length: 14

cdr3_aa: CASSASGGNNEQFF
cdr3_nt: TGTGCTAGCAGCGCAAGCGGGGGGAACAATGAGCAGTTCTTC
d_call: TRBD2
v_call: TRBV7-7
j_call: TRBJ2-1
clone_size: -
cdr3_length: 14

cdr3_aa: CAWSATEAFF
cdr3_nt: TGTGCCTGGAGTGCGACTGAAGCTTTCTTT
d_call: -
v_call: TRBV30
j_call: TRBJ1-1
clone_size: -
cdr3_length: 10

cdr3_aa: CASSWPTRAVYEQYF
cdr3_nt: TGTGCCAGCAGCTGGCCCACGCGCGCGGTCTACGAGCAGTACTTC
d_call: -
v_call: TRBV7-2
j_call: TRBJ2-7
clone_size: -
cdr3_length: 15

cdr3_aa: CASSPPAVGTLSYEQYF
cdr3_nt: TGTGCCAGCAGCCCTCCAGCGGTCGGGACTCTCTCCTACGAGCAGTACTTC
d_call: -
v_call: TRBV7-9
j_call: TRBJ2-7
clone_size: -
cdr3_length: 17

cdr3_aa: CASSFVRANYGYTF
cdr3_nt: TGCGCCAGCAGCTTTGTCAGGGCCAACTATGGCTACACCTTC
d_call: -
v_call: TRBV5-1
j_call: TRBJ1-2
clone_size: -
cdr3_length: 14

cdr3_aa: CASSRTEQYF
cdr3_nt: TGTGCCAGCAGCCGGACAGAGCAGTACTTC
d_call: -
v_call: TRBV11-3
j_call: TRBJ2-7
clone_size: -
cdr3_length: 10

cdr3_aa: CASSLGQEYEQYF
cdr3_nt: TGTGCCAGCAGCTTGGGACAGGAATACGAGCAGTACTTC
d_call: -
v_call: TRBV5-4
j_call: TRBJ2-7
clone_size: few
cdr3_length: 13

cdr3_aa: CASSFWRGTDTQYF
cdr3_nt: TGTGCCAGCAGTTTTTGGCGGGGAACAGATACGCAGTATTTT
d_call: -
v_call: TRBV27
j_call: TRBJ2-3
clone_size: -
cdr3_length: 14

cdr3_aa: CASQGGSTEAFF
cdr3_nt: TGTGCCAGCCAGGGGGGTAGCACTGAAGCTTTCTTT
d_call: TRBD1
v_call: TRBV7-2
j_call: TRBJ1-1
clone_size: -
cdr3_length: 12

cdr3_aa: CASHGRGVLSYEQYF
cdr3_nt: TGTGCCAGCCATGGGCGGGGGGTCCTAAGCTACGAGCAGTACTTC
d_call: TRBD2
v_call: TRBV27
j_call: TRBJ2-7
clone_size: -
cdr3_length: 15

cdr3_aa: CASSVLAGSNGYTF
cdr3_nt: TGTGCCAGCAGTGTTTTGGCGGGATCGAATGGCTACACCTTC
d_call: -
v_call: TRBV2
j_call: TRBJ1-2
clone_size: -
cdr3_length: 14

cdr3_aa: CASSDWVRGEQYF
cdr3_nt: TGCGCCAGCAGTGACTGGGTCCGGGGGGAGCAGTACTTC
d_call: -
v_call: TRBV10-1
j_call: TRBJ2-7
clone_size: -
cdr3_length: 13

cdr3_aa: CASSQDITGRQYF
cdr3_nt: TGCGCCAGCAGCCAAGATATAACGGGAAGGCAGTACTTC
d_call: -
v_call: TRBV4-1
j_call: TRBJ2-7
clone_size: few
cdr3_length: 13

cdr3_aa: CASSGRGRGYGYTF
cdr3_nt: TGCGCCAGCAGCGGCAGGGGCAGAGGCTATGGCTACACCTTC
d_call: -
v_call: TRBV4-1
j_call: TRBJ1-2
clone_size: few
cdr3_length: 14

cdr3_aa: CSVEDLANTEAFF
cdr3_nt: TGCAGCGTTGAAGATCTGGCGAACACTGAAGCTTTCTTT
d_call: -
v_call: TRBV29-1
j_call: TRBJ1-1
clone_size: -
cdr3_length: 13

cdr3_aa: CAISIGQGARNTEAFF
cdr3_nt: TGTGCCATCAGTATCGGACAGGGGGCGAGGAACACTGAAGCTTTCTTT
d_call: TRBD1
v_call: TRBV10-3
j_call: TRBJ1-1
clone_size: -
cdr3_length: 16

cdr3_aa: CASTPDGEGYEQYF
cdr3_nt: TGCGCCAGCACCCCGGACGGTGAGGGATACGAGCAGTACTTC
d_call: -
v_call: TRBV5-1
j_call: TRBJ2-7
clone_size: -
cdr3_length: 14

cdr3_aa: CASSPQTDRSYTF
cdr3_nt: TGTGCCAGCAGCCCCCAGACAGACAGGAGCTACACCTTC
d_call: -
v_call: TRBV7-8
j_call: TRBJ1-2
clone_size: -
cdr3_length: 13

cdr3_aa: CASSLGSGSYNEQFF
cdr3_nt: TGTGCCAGCAGCTTAGGTAGCGGGAGCTACAATGAGCAGTTCTTC
d_call: TRBD2
v_call: TRBV7-9
j_call: TRBJ2-1
clone_size: -
cdr3_length: 15

cdr3_aa: CASSLDGSSGNTIYF
cdr3_nt: TGCGCCAGCAGCTTGGATGGCAGCTCTGGAAACACCATATATTTT
d_call: -
v_call: TRBV5-1
j_call: TRBJ1-3
clone_size: -
cdr3_length: 15

cdr3_aa: CASSSRQGGGYTF
cdr3_nt: TGTGCCAGCAGTTCCCGACAGGGGGGCGGCTACACCTTC
d_call: TRBD1
v_call: TRBV27
j_call: TRBJ1-2
clone_size: few
cdr3_length: 13

cdr3_aa: CASSEGSWNTEAFF
cdr3_nt: TGTGCCAGCAGTGAAGGGAGTTGGAACACTGAAGCTTTCTTT
d_call: -
v_call: TRBV2
j_call: TRBJ1-1
clone_size: once
cdr3_length: 14

cdr3_aa: CASSYTRNYEQYF
cdr3_nt: TGTGCCAGCAGTTATACCAGGAACTACGAGCAGTACTTC
d_call: -
v_call: TRBV6-5
j_call: TRBJ2-7
clone_size: -
cdr3_length: 13

cdr3_aa: CASSQARAYEQYF
cdr3_nt: TGCGCCAGCAGCCAAGCACGGGCCTACGAGCAGTACTTC
d_call: -
v_call: TRBV4-3
j_call: TRBJ2-7
clone_size: -
cdr3_length: 13

cdr3_aa: CASSEDRGTYNEQFF
cdr3_nt: TGTGCCAGCAGTGAGGACAGGGGGACCTACAATGAGCAGTTCTTC
d_call: TRBD1
v_call: TRBV5-4
j_call: TRBJ2-1
clone_size: -
cdr3_length: 15

cdr3_aa: CATSRGYSGGTDTQYF
cdr3_nt: TGTGCCACCAGCAGAGGCTATAGCGGGGGCACAGATACGCAGTATTTT
d_call: TRBD2
v_call: TRBV15
j_call: TRBJ2-3
clone_size: -
cdr3_length: 16

cdr3_aa: CSVPRLAGGHPEQYF
cdr3_nt: TGCAGCGTGCCGCGGCTAGCGGGGGGGCATCCCGAGCAGTACTTC
d_call: TRBD2
v_call: TRBV29-1
j_call: TRBJ2-7
clone_size: once
cdr3_length: 15

cdr3_aa: CASSPNRDSEHEQYF
cdr3_nt: TGTGCCAGCTCACCTAACCGGGACTCAGAACACGAGCAGTACTTC
d_call: -
v_call: TRBV18
j_call: TRBJ2-7
clone_size: -
cdr3_length: 15

cdr3_aa: CASTSGGAGYEQYF
cdr3_nt: TGTGCCAGCACATCAGGGGGCGCGGGTTACGAGCAGTACTTC
d_call: TRBD1
v_call: TRBV18
j_call: TRBJ2-7
clone_size: few
cdr3_length: 14

cdr3_aa: CASSIGRGSYEQYF
cdr3_nt: TGTGCCAGTAGTATCGGGAGGGGCTCCTACGAGCAGTACTTC
d_call: TRBD2
v_call: TRBV19
j_call: TRBJ2-7
clone_size: few
cdr3_length: 14

cdr3_aa: CASSATGGLEKLFF
cdr3_nt: TGTGCCAGCAGTGCGACAGGGGGACTCGAAAAACTGTTTTTT
d_call: TRBD1
v_call: TRBV6-6
j_call: TRBJ1-4
clone_size: -
cdr3_length: 14

cdr3_aa: CASSHDHQGTSGRYEQYF
cdr3_nt: TGCGCCAGCAGCCATGATCACCAAGGGACTAGCGGGCGCTACGAGCAGTACTTC
d_call: TRBD2
v_call: TRBV4-1
j_call: TRBJ2-7
clone_size: -
cdr3_length: 18

cdr3_aa: CAILWDSYNEQFF
cdr3_nt: TGTGCCATCCTTTGGGACAGTTACAATGAGCAGTTCTTC
d_call: TRBD1
v_call: TRBV10-3
j_call: TRBJ2-1
clone_size: -
cdr3_length: 13

cdr3_aa: CASSSRPGQRLHYGYTF
cdr3_nt: TGTGCCAGCAGTTCTAGGCCGGGACAACGATTGCACTATGGCTACACCTTC
d_call: -
v_call: TRBV27
j_call: TRBJ1-2
clone_size: -
cdr3_length: 17

cdr3_aa: CASSYLQGAGETQYF
cdr3_nt: TGTGCCAGCAGTTATCTACAGGGGGCGGGAGAGACCCAGTACTTC
d_call: TRBD1
v_call: TRBV6-5
j_call: TRBJ2-5
clone_size: -
cdr3_length: 15

cdr3_aa: CASSSWPTSGYNEQFF
cdr3_nt: TGTGCCAGCAGCTCATGGCCAACTAGCGGTTACAATGAGCAGTTCTTC
d_call: TRBD2
v_call: TRBV7-3
j_call: TRBJ2-1
clone_size: -
cdr3_length: 16

cdr3_aa: CASRTRRDSGTGELFF
cdr3_nt: TGTGCCAGTAGGACCCGGAGGGACAGTGGAACCGGGGAGCTGTTTTTT
d_call: -
v_call: TRBV19
j_call: TRBJ2-2
clone_size: -
cdr3_length: 16

cdr3_aa: CASSLSAGSMRESYGYTF
cdr3_nt: TGTGCCAGCAGTTTATCAGCAGGGTCTATGAGAGAGAGCTATGGCTACACCTTC
d_call: -
v_call: TRBV27
j_call: TRBJ1-2
clone_size: -
cdr3_length: 18

cdr3_aa: CASREEGLAEAETQYF
cdr3_nt: TGTGCCAGCAGAGAAGAGGGACTAGCCGAGGCAGAGACCCAGTACTTC
d_call: TRBD2
v_call: TRBV2
j_call: TRBJ2-5
clone_size: -
cdr3_length: 16

cdr3_aa: CASSPPLDTQYF
cdr3_nt: TGTGCCAGCAGCCCCCCCCTAGATACGCAGTATTTT
d_call: -
v_call: TRBV11-3
j_call: TRBJ2-3
clone_size: -
cdr3_length: 12

cdr3_aa: CASSFSRVRGYTF
cdr3_nt: TGTGCCAGCAGTTTTTCGAGGGTTCGAGGCTACACCTTC
d_call: -
v_call: TRBV28
j_call: TRBJ1-2
clone_size: -
cdr3_length: 13

cdr3_aa: CASSSEPGSRGYTF
cdr3_nt: TGTGCCAGCAGTTCCGAGCCAGGTTCAAGGGGCTACACCTTC
d_call: -
v_call: TRBV9
j_call: TRBJ1-2
clone_size: -
cdr3_length: 14

cdr3_aa: CASSLGREKLFF
cdr3_nt: TGTGCCAGCAGCTTGGGGAGGGAAAAACTGTTTTTT
d_call: -
v_call: TRBV5-4
j_call: TRBJ1-4
clone_size: few
cdr3_length: 12

cdr3_aa: CASSYSRYGYTF
cdr3_nt: TGTGCCAGCAGTTACTCCAGATATGGCTACACCTTC
d_call: -
v_call: TRBV6-6
j_call: TRBJ1-2
clone_size: -
cdr3_length: 12

cdr3_aa: CAVGTSGRIDTQYF
cdr3_nt: TGTGCCGTCGGTACTAGCGGGAGAATAGATACGCAGTATTTT
d_call: TRBD2
v_call: TRBV10-3
j_call: TRBJ2-3
clone_size: -
cdr3_length: 14

cdr3_aa: CASSPRQGVTGELFF
cdr3_nt: TGTGCCAGTAGTCCTCGACAGGGAGTCACCGGGGAGCTGTTTTTT
d_call: TRBD1
v_call: TRBV19
j_call: TRBJ2-2
clone_size: -
cdr3_length: 15

cdr3_aa: CASSLIEPTSTDTQYF
cdr3_nt: TGTGCCAGCAGTTTAATTGAGCCAACTAGCACAGATACGCAGTATTTT
d_call: -
v_call: TRBV27
j_call: TRBJ2-3
clone_size: -
cdr3_length: 16